Listed below are T cell receptor beta chains from one sample, sequenced in a study of cytomegalovirus exposure and HLA in healthy donors. Sequencing used immunoSEQ multiplex PCR; TCRdb keeps in-frame clones, though not all of them. This sample has about 150,000 clones, with over 75% found just once. The sequenced sample was PBMCs. The receptors derive from a male donor in good health and CMV-seronegative. CDR3s include the opening cysteine and the closing phenylalanine or tryptophan. Each record gives: D gene, clone size, V gene, J gene, CDR3 DNA, CDR3 protein. The D gene is left open where the match is weak. Clone size is given for some rows only: seen once, a few or many times, or a class if the clone is expanded.

.	.	TRBV7-9	TRBJ1-1	TGTGCCAGCAGCTTAGGGAAGAGGGAAGCTTTCTTT	CASSLGKREAFF
TRBD1	.	TRBV7-2	TRBJ1-6	TGTGCCAGCAGCTCTACCCGGGACAGACTAAATTCACCCCTCCACTTT	CASSSTRDRLNSPLHF
TRBD1	once	TRBV27	TRBJ1-5	TGTGCCAGCAGTTTTGGGGACAGGGGCCAGCCCCAGCATTTT	CASSFGDRGQPQHF
.	.	TRBV19	TRBJ2-6	TGTGCCAGTAGTACTAACGTTGGGGCCAACGTCCTGACTTTC	CASSTNVGANVLTF
.	.	TRBV19	TRBJ2-6	TGTGCCAGTATGCCAGGTTCCTTCCTGGCCAACGTCCTGACTTTC	CASMPGSFLANVLTF
.	.	TRBV5-1	TRBJ2-1	TGCGCCAGCAGCTTGTACGCCGGGACACTCGGCAATGAGCAGTTCTTC	CASSLYAGTLGNEQFF
TRBD2	.	TRBV18	TRBJ2-1	TGTGCCAGCTCACCCACTAGCGGCGCCTACAATGAGCAGTTCTTC	CASSPTSGAYNEQFF
TRBD2	once	TRBV7-8	TRBJ2-1	TGTGCCAGCAGCTTAGTACTAGCGGAGTACAATGAGCAGTTCTTC	CASSLVLAEYNEQFF
TRBD2	.	TRBV7-7	TRBJ2-1	TGTGCCAGCAGCCTCCCTAGCGGGGGGCTGCACAATGAGCAGTTCTTC	CASSLPSGGLHNEQFF
TRBD1	few	TRBV5-1	TRBJ1-5	TGCGCCAGCAGCATCACAGGGGGCAATCAGCCCCAGCATTTT	CASSITGGNQPQHF
.	.	TRBV6-5	TRBJ2-7	TGTGCCAGCAGTTACACGAGGGGGAGAGGCTCCTACGAGCAGTACTTC	CASSYTRGRGSYEQYF
TRBD2	once	TRBV9	TRBJ2-3	TGTGCCAGCAGCGTAGGGTTTATAGCGGGAGCTGCAGATACGCAGTATTTT	CASSVGFIAGAADTQYF
TRBD2	.	TRBV6-5	TRBJ2-7	TGTGCCAGCAGTTACTCGGGTAGCGGGGGCCCCCGCGAGCAGTACTTC	CASSYSGSGGPREQYF
.	.	TRBV18	TRBJ2-7	TGTGCCAGCTCATCTAAAGAGAGTTTTCTTATCTACGAGCAGTACTTC	CASSSKESFLIYEQYF
TRBD2	few	TRBV9	TRBJ2-1	TGTGCCAGCAGCGGCGGGACTAGCGGGAGAAGTGAGCAGTTCTTC	CASSGGTSGRSEQFF
.	.	TRBV25-1	TRBJ2-7	TGTGCCAGCAGCAGGGGTGTGGGTGAGCAGTACTTC	CASSRGVGEQYF
TRBD1	.	TRBV4-1	TRBJ2-7	TGCGCCAGCAGCCAGGACGGGACAGTATACGACAATAGGCAGTACTTC	CASSQDGTVYDNRQYF
.	.	TRBV7-8	TRBJ1-3	TGTGCCAGCAGCCTAAGACAGGCTGGAAACGCCATATATTTT	CASSLRQAGNAIYF
.	.	TRBV9	TRBJ1-5	TGTGCCAGCAGCGTAGCTATAGAGGGACAGCCCCAGCATTTT	CASSVAIEGQPQHF
.	.	TRBV6-5	TRBJ2-3	TGTGCCAGCAGTTTTCAGGGCCCAGATACGCAGTATTTT	CASSFQGPDTQYF
TRBD1	few	TRBV19	TRBJ1-2	TGTGCCAGTAGTATACAGGGGGCAGACTATGGCTACACCTTC	CASSIQGADYGYTF
TRBD2	.	TRBV4-3	TRBJ2-3	TGCGCCAGCAGCTTCGGGACTAGCGGGAGCACAGATACGCAGTATTTT	CASSFGTSGSTDTQYF
.	.	TRBV29-1	TRBJ1-1	TGCAGCGTTCGAGGGGGGGGGCGAACTGAAGCTTTCTTT	CSVRGGGRTEAFF
TRBD1	few	TRBV9	TRBJ2-7	TGTGCCAGCAGCGTCAGGACAGGGGGGAACGAGCAGTACTTC	CASSVRTGGNEQYF
TRBD2	.	TRBV10-3	TRBJ2-5	TGTGCCATCAGTAGTGTCGGGGGGCTAGCGGGAGGGCAAGAGACCCAGTACTTC	CAISSVGGLAGGQETQYF
.	.	TRBV6-5	TRBJ1-5	TGTGCCAGCAACACCGGGACTCGGAATCAGCCCCAGCATTTT	CASNTGTRNQPQHF